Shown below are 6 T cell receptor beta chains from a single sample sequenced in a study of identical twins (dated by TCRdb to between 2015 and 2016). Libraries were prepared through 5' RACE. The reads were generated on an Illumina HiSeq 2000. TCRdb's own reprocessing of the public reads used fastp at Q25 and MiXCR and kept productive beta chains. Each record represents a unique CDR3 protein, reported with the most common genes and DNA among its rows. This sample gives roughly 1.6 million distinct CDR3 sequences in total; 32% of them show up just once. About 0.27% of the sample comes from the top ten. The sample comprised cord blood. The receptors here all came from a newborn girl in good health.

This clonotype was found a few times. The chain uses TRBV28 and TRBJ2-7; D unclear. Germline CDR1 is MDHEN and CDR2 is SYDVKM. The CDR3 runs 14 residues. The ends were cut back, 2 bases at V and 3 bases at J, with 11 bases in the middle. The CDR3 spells CASSLPRLYYEQYF. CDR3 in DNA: TGTGCCAGCAGTTTACCCCGACTCTACTACGAGCAGTACTTC.

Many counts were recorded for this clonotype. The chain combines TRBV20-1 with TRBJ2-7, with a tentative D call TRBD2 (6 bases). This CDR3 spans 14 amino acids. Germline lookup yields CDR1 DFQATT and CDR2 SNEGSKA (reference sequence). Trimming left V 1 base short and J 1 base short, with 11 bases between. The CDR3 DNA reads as TGCAGTGCTAGAGCCCCTAGCGCTTCCTACGAGCAGTACTTC. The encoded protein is CSARAPSASYEQYF.

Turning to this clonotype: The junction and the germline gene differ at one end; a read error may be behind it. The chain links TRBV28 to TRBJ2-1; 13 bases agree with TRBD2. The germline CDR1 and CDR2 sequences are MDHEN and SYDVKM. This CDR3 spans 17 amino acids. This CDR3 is CVSKGTSGIRSYNEQFF. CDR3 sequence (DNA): TGTGTCAGCAAGGGGACTAGCGGGATTCGCTCCTACAATGAGCAGTTCTTC.

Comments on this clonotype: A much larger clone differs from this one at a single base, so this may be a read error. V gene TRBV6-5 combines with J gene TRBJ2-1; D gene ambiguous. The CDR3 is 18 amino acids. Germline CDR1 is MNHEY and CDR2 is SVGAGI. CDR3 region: CASGYRPVRAPLNNEQFF. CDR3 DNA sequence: TGTGCCAGCGGTTACCGACCGGTACGGGCGCCCTTAAACAATGAGCAGTTCTTC.

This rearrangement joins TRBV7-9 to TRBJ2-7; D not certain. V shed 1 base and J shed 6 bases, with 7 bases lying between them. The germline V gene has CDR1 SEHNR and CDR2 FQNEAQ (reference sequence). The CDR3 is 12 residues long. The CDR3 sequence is CASSLGPVEQYF. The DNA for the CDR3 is TGTGCCAGCAGCTTAGGACCAGTCGAGCAGTACTTC.

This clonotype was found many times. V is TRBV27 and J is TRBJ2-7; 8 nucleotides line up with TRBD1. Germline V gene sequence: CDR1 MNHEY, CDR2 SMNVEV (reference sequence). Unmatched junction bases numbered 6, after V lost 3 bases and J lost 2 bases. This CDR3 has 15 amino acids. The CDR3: CASSFRQGSAYEQYF. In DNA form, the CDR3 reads TGTGCCAGCAGTTTTAGACAGGGGTCAGCCTACGAGCAGTACTTC.